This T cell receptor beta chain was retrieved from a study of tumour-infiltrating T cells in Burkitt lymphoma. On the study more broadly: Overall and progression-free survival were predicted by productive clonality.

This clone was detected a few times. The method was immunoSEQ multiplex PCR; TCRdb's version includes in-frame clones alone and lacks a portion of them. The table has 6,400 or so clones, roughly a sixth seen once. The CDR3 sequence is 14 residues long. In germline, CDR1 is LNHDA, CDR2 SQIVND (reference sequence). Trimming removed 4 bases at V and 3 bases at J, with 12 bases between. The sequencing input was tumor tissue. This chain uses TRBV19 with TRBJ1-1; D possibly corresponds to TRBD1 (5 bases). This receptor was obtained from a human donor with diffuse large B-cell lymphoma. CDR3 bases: TGTGCCAGTAGTACGCAGGGAGCCCACACTGAAGCTTTCTTT. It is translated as CASSTQGAHTEAFF.